Shown below are 5 T cell receptor beta chains from a single sample sequenced in a study of beta chain features in type 1 diabetes (dated by TCRdb to 2017 to 2018). The antigens these receptors bind are not known. The receptor library was made with the immunoSEQ multiplex PCR assay. All of the isolated RNA was reverse transcribed with the High Capacity cDNA Reverse Transcription Kit, so expressed TCRB transcripts were sequenced. Drawn from immuneACCESS, this table holds only the in-frame rearrangements with V and J called that TCRdb kept. Clones are partly lost; checked studies trace under half to an unresolved V gene and leave the rest unexplained. The sample yields some 350,000 clones; 13% were counted once. The biggest ten clones account for roughly 0.015% of the sample. Broader findings and caveats from the paper: Type 1 diabetes patients showed a moderate but significant shortening of TCRB CDR3 length in all four CD4+ subsets.

The sequenced sample consisted of naive CD4+ T cells from blood. Read against the paper, the sample's cell subset or site label means: true naive CD4+ T cells. Receptor source: a young woman with type 1 diabetes.

The chain uses TRBV21-1 and TRBJ2-7; the table's D gene call, TRBD2, was not cross checked with the DNA. TRBV21-1 is a pseudogene locus. This CDR3 is built from 17 residues. The CDR3: CASSKAGSGRGSYEQYV. CDR3 in DNA: TGTGCCAGCAGCAAAGCGGGTAGCGGGAGAGGATCCTACGAGCAGTACGTC.

The genes are TRBV5-1 and TRBJ2-7; a weak D match, TRBD2 (5 bases). Trimming pared 0 bases from V and 5 bases from J, leaving 12 bases between. Germline V CDR1 and CDR2: SGHRS, YFSETQ. The CDR3 is made up of 14 amino acids. The CDR3 bases are TGCGCCAGCAGCTTGGCCGTGACTATTGACGAGCAGTACTTC. Protein: CASSLAVTIDEQYF.

The chain joins TRBV30 to TRBJ1-5; a weak D match, TRBD1 (6 bases). Deletions cut 0 bases from V and 7 bases from J, with 10 bases between. The CDR3 extends over 13 amino acids. CDR1 GTSNPN and CDR2 SVGIG come from the germline V gene (reference sequence). CDR3 sequence (DNA): TGTGCCTGGAGTGTACAGGGTCCACAGCCCCAGCATTTT. Translating gives CAWSVQGPQPQHF.

This clone was detected only a few times. The chain carries TRBV4-1 and TRBJ2-3; no definite D call. In germline, CDR1 is MGHRA, CDR2 YSYEKL. CDR3 length: 12 amino acids. Deletions cut 3 bases from V and 3 bases from J, with 4 bases between. CDR3 bases: TGCGCCAGCAGCCACCCAACAGATACGCAGTATTTT. Protein product: CASSHPTDTQYF.

A few counts support this clone. J is TRBJ2-7 and V is TRBV19; TRBD2 matches 9 bases. The V gene end was trimmed by 6 bases and the J gene end by 0 bases; junction bases not matched to a gene: 3. Germline V gene data show CDR1 as LNHDA and CDR2 as SQIVND (reference sequence). The CDR3 extends over 14 amino acids. CDR3 residues: CASRGSGSSYEQYF. The CDR3 DNA follows: TGTGCCAGTAGGGGTAGCGGGAGCTCCTACGAGCAGTACTTC.